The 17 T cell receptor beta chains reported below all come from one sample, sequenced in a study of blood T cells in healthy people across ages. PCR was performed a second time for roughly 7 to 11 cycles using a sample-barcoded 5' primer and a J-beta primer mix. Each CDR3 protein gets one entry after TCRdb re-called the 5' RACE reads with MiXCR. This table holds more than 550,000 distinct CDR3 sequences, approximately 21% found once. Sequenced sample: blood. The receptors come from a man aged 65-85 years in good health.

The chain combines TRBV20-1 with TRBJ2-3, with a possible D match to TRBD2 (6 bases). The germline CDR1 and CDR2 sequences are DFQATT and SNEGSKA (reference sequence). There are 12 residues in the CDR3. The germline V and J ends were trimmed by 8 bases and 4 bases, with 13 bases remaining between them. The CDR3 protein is CSSGLSADTQYF. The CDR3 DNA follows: TGCAGTTCGGGACTCAGCGCAGATACGCAGTATTTT.

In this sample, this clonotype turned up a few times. The CDR3 DNA reads TGTGCCAGCAGCTTTAACGGGGGTTTTCAAGAGACCCAGTACTTC. Amino acids: CASSFNGGFQETQYF. The chain combines TRBV5-5 with TRBJ2-5; D might be TRBD2 (6 bases). The CDR3 is made up of 15 amino acids. The V end was cut by 2 bases, the J end by 2 bases, with 13 bases between. Per germline, CDR1 SGHKS and CDR2 YYEKEE (reference sequence).

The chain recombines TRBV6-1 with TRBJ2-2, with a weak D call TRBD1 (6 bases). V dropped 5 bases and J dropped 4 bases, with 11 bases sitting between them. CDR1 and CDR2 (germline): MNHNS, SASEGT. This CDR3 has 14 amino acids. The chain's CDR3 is CASSSGVPTGELFF. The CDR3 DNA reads TGTGCCAGCAGTTCAGGGGTCCCCACCGGGGAGCTGTTTTTT.

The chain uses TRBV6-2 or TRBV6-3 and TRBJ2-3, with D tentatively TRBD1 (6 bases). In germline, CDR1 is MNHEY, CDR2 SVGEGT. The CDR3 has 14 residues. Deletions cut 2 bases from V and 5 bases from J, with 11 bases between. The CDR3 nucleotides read TGTGCCAGCAGTTACGGGGGCATTAAAGATACGCAGTATTTT. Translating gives CASSYGGIKDTQYF.

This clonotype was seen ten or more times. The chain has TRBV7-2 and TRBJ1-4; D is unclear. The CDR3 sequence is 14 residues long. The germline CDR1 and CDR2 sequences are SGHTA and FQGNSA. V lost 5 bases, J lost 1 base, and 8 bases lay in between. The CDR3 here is CASSTQRTNEKLFF. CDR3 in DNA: TGTGCCAGCAGCACACAGCGAACTAATGAAAAACTGTTTTTT. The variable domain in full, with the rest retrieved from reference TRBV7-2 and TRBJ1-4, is GAGVSQSPSNKVTEKGKDVELRCDPISGHTALYWYRQSLGQGLEFLIYFQGNSAPDKSGLPSDRFSAERTGGSVSTLTIQRTQQEDSAVYLCASSTQRTNEKLFFGSGTQLSVL.

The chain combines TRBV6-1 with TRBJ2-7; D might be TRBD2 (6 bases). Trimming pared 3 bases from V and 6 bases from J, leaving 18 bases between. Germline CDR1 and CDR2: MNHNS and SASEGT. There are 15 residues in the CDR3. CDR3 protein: CASSEEGLALGEQYV. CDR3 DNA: TGTGCCAGCAGTGAGGAGGGACTTGCCCTAGGCGAGCAGTACGTC.

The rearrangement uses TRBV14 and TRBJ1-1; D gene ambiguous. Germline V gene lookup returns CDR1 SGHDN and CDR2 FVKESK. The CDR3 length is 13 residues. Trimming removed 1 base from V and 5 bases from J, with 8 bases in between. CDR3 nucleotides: TGTGCCAGCAGCCAAGTCGAAGGGACTGAAGCTTTCTTT. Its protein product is CASSQVEGTEAFF.

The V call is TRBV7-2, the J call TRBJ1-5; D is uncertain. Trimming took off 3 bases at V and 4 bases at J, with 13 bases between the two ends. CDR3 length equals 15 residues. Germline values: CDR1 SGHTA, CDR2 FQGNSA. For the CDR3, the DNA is TGTGCCAGCAGCTTTGATAGATTGGGTAATCAGCCCCAGCATTTT. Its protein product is CASSFDRLGNQPQHF.

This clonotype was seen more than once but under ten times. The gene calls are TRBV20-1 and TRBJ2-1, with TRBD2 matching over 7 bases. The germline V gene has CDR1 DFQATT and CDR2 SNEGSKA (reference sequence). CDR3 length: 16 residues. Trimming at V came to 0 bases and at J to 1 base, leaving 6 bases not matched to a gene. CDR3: CSARDLSSGSYNEQFF. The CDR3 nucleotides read TGCAGTGCTAGAGATCTATCTAGCGGATCCTACAATGAGCAGTTCTTC.

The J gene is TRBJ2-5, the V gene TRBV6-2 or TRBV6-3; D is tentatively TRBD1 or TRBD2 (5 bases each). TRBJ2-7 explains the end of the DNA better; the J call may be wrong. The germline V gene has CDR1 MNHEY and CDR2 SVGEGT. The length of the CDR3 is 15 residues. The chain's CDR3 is CASSYEGPSSYEQYV. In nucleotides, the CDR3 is TGTGCCAGCAGTTACGAGGGGCCGAGCTCCTACGAGCAGTACGTC.

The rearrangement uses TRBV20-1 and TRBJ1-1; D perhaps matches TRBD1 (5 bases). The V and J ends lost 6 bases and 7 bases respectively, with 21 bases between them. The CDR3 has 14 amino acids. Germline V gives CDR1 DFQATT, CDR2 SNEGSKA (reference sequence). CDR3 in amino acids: CSAPRDADAGEAFF. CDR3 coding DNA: TGCAGTGCACCACGGGACGCCGATGCGGGTGAAGCTTTCTTT.

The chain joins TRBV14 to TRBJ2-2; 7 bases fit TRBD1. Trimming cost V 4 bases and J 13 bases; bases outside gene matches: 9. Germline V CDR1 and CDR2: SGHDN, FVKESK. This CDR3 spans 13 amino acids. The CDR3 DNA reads TGTGCCAGCAGCCGGGCGAAGACAGGGTGGCTGTTTTTT. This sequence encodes CASSRAKTGWLFF.

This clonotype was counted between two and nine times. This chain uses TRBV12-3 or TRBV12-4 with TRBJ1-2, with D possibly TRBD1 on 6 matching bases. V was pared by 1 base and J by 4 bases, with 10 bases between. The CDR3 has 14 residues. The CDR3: CASSLETGLYGYTF. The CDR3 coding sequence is TGTGCCAGCAGTTTAGAAACAGGGCTCTATGGCTACACCTTC.

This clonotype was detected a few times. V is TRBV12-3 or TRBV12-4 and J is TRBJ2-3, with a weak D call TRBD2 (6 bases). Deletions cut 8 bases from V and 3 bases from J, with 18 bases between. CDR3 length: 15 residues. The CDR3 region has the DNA TGTGCCAGCCGCCTCTCGGGCGGGGTTACAGATACGCAGTATTTT. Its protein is CASRLSGGVTDTQYF.

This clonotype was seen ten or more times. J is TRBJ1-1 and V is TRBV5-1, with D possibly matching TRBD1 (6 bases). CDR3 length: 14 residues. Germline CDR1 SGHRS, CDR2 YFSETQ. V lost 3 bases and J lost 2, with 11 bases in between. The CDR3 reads CASSSGQTNTEAFF. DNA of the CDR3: TGCGCCAGCAGCTCGGGACAAACTAACACTGAAGCTTTCTTT.

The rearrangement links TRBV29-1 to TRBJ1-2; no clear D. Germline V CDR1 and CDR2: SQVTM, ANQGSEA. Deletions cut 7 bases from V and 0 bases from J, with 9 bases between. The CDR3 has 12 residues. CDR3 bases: TGCAGCGCGGAGGTTCCTAACTATGGCTACACCTTC. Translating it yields CSAEVPNYGYTF.

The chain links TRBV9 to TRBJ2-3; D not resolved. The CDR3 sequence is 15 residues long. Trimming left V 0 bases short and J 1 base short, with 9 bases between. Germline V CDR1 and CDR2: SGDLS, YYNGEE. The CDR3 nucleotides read TGTGCCAGCAGCGTAGATGGGGATGGCACAGATACGCAGTATTTT. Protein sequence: CASSVDGDGTDTQYF.